This T cell receptor beta chain was retrieved from a study of cytomegalovirus exposure and HLA in healthy donors. CDR1 and CDR2 (germline): SGHNT, YYREEE (reference sequence). There are 15 residues in the CDR3. V shed 0 bases and J shed 0 bases, with 7 bases lying between them. PCR involved 60 Vbeta and 13 Jbeta primers. This table comes from immunoSEQ multiplex PCR, and its TCRdb copy is limited to in-frame clones, with some not included. The table has 150,000 to 200,000 clones, about 80% seen once. The sample taken for sequencing was PBMCs. The V call is TRBV5-4, the J call TRBJ1-3; D may be TRBD1 (5 bases). The TCR sequence derives from a woman aged 18-35 years in good health and CMV-seropositive. This chain's CDR3 is CASSLVTGSGNTIYF. The DNA of the CDR3 is TGTGCCAGCAGCTTGGTCACAGGCTCTGGAAACACCATATATTTT.